This TCR beta chain comes out of a study of regulatory T cells in long-lasting Graves disease. Study-wide results and caveats: Lower TCR diversity characterized persistent Graves' patients relative to newly diagnosed patients.

Trimming shortened V by 1 base and J by 0 bases, and 10 bases separated the two germline ends. The CDR3 has 16 amino acids. The germline CDR1 and CDR2 sequences are MDHEN and SYDVKM. This clonotype was counted between two and nine times. Its antigen is currently unknown. Documented time point: persistent/refractory GD, antithyroid drugs over 5 years with positive TRAb. The TCR library was made from RNA that had been extracted from PBMCs in TRIzol. Combining iRepertoire HTBI primers with Arm-PCR of CDR3 regions, the authors built TCR beta libraries. From the multiplex PCR reads, TCRdb called clonotypes with MiXCR, one entry per CDR3 protein. The data hold more than 650,000 distinct CDR3 sequences, with about 30% observed a single time.

The chain uses TRBV28 and TRBJ1-3; D gene unclear. The specimen was peripheral blood mononuclear cells (PBMCs), collected when the disease was refractory, from a patient treated with antithyroid drugs. The origin of this receptor is a female donor with Graves disease. The CDR3 protein is CASSLSGRPSGNTIYF. The CDR3 DNA reads TGTGCCAGCAGTTTATCGGGCAGGCCCTCTGGAAACACCATATATTTT.